A single sample gave rise to the 2 T cell receptor beta chains below, sequenced in a study of shared clonotypes between healthy human individuals. Naive CD8 cells comprised CD45RO-negative, CCR7-positively selected cells, excluding terminally differentiated effector memory CD45RA+ cells. The method was immunoSEQ multiplex PCR; TCRdb's version includes in-frame clones alone and lacks a portion of them. Among around 2,000,000 clones listed, roughly 91% were seen once. The sequenced material came from naive CD8+ T cells from PBMCs. These receptors came from a young man in good health. Some clones in this sample may be carry-over from other donors' samples.

The chain has TRBV29-1 and TRBJ2-5; D call uncertain. Per the germline V gene, CDR1 is SQVTM and CDR2 is ANQGSEA. CDR3 length: 11 amino acids. Trimming stripped 7 bases from V and 5 bases from J, with 11 bases between. The CDR3 is CSALAMETQYF. CDR3 nucleotide sequence: TGCAGCGCCTTAGCCATGGAGACCCAGTACTTC.

This chain joins TRBV12-5 and TRBJ2-5; no firm D call. The V end was cut by 3 bases, the J end by 5 bases, with 10 bases between. Germline V gene lookup returns CDR1 LGHNT and CDR2 FRNRAP. The CDR3 is 13 residues long. The CDR3 bases are TGTGCTAGTGGTTTAGGGCTCGGGGAGACCCAGTACTTC. Its translation: CASGLGLGETQYF.